What follows describes a single T cell receptor beta chain. The J segment lost 6 bases and the V segment lost 5 bases, leaving 1 base of the junction unmatched. Germline CDR1 reads SGHNT; CDR2 reads YENEEA. The CDR3 has 12 amino acids. What the recovered Cohort 3 donors had was two negative PCRs, clearance, or symptom resolution. The protocol was immunoSEQ multiplex PCR, while the TCRdb copy is restricted to in-frame clones and leaves out a portion. Here the sample spans 150,000 to 200,000 clones, about 89% being singletons. The entry originates in a study of blood T cell repertoires in COVID-19. Study-wide background: Samples taken during acute and convalescent COVID-19 were collected in the United States, Italy and Spain.

V is TRBV11-3 and J is TRBJ2-1; 7 bases are shared with TRBD1. Sequencing was carried out using PBMCs or T cells enriched from blood (not recorded which). The clonotype originates from a woman aged 18-35 years who had recovered from COVID-19. DNA for the CDR3: TGTGCCAGCAGCCGGGACAGCAATGAGCAGTTCTTC. The encoded protein is CASSRDSNEQFF.